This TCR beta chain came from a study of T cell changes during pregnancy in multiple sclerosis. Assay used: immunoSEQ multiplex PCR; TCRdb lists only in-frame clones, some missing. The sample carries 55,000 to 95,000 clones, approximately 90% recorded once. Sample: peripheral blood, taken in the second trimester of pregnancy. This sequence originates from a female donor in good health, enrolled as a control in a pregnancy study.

CDR3 region: CASSQDTYEQYF. CDR3 coding DNA: TGTGCCAGCAGCCAGGACACGTACGAGCAGTACTTC. The J gene is TRBJ2-7, the V gene TRBV14; TRBD1 might be the D (5 bases). This CDR3 has 12 residues. CDR1 is SGHDN and CDR2 is FVKESK in the germline V gene. Trimming cost V 3 bases and J 4 bases, with 7 bases left between them.